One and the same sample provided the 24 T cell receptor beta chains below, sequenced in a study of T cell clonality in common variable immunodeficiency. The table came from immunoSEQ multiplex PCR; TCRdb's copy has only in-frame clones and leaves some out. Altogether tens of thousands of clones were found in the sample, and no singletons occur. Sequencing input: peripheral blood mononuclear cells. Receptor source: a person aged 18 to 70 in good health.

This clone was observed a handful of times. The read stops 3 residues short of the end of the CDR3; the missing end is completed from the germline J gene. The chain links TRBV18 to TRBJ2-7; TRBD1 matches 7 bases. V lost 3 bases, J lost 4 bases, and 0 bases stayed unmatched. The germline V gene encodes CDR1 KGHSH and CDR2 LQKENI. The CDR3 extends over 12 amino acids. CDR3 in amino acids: CASSPTGYEQYF. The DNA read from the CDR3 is TGTGCCAGCTCACCGACAGGGTACGAG.

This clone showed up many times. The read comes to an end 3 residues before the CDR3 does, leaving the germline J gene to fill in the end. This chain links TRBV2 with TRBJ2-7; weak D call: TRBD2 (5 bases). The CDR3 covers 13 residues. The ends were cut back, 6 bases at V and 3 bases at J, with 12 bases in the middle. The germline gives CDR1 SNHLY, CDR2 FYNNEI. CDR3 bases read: TGTGCCAGCAGGATGCTAGGAGGCTACGAG. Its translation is CASRMLGGYE. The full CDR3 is CASRMLGGYEQYF.

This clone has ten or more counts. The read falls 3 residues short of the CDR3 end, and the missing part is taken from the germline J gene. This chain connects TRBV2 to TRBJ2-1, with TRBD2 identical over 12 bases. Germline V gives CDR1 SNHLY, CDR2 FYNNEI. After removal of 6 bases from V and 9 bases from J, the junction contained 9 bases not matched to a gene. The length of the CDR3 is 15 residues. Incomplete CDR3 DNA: TGTGCCAGCAGCCAGCTAGCGGGGGGGCTTATTGAG. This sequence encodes CASSQLAGGLIE. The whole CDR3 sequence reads CASSQLAGGLIEQFF.

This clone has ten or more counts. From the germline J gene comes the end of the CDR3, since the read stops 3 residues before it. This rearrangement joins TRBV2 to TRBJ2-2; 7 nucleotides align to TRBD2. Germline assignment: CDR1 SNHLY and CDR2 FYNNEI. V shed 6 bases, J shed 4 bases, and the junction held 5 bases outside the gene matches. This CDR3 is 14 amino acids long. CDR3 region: CASRAGFSTGELFF. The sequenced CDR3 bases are TGTGCCAGCAGAGCGGGGTTCAGCACCGGGGAG.

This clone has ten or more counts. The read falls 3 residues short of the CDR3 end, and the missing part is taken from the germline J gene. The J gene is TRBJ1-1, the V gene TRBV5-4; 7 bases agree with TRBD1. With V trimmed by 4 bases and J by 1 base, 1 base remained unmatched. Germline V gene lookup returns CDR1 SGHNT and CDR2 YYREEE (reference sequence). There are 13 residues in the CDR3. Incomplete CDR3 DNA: TGTGCCAGCAGCCAGGGGGGGAACACTGAA. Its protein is CASSQGGNTE. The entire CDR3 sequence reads CASSQGGNTEAFF.

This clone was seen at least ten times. CDR3 loop: CSAEEGLTGGTYEQYF. The CDR3 DNA, read in part, is TGCAGTGCTGAGGAGGGGCTGACAGGCGGGACCTACGAG. J is TRBJ2-7 and V is TRBV20-1, with D perhaps assigned TRBD1 or TRBD2 (6 bases each). The CDR3 end is not reached by the read, which stops 3 residues before it; the germline J gene fills it in. Germline V CDR1 and CDR2: DFQATT, SNEGSKA (reference sequence). V gave up 5 bases and J gave up 2 bases, with 22 bases separating them. There are 16 residues in the CDR3.

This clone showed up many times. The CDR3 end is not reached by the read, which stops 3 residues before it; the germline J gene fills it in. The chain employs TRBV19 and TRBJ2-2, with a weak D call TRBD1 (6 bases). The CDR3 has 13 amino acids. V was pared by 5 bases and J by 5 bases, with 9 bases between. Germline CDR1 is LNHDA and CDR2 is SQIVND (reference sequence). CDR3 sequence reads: CASSQGRTGELFF. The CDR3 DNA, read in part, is TGTGCCAGTAGTCAGGGGAGAACCGGGGAG.

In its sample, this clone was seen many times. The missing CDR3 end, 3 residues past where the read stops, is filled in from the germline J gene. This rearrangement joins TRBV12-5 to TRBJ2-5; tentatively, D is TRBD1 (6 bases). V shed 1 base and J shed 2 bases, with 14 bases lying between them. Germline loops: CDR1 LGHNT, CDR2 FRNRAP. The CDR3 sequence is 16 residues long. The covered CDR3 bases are TGTGCTAGTGGTTTGGACGCGAAGGGACATCAAGAGACC. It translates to CASGLDAKGHQET. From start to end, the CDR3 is CASGLDAKGHQETQYF.

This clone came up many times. This CDR3 reads CASSPRRDLNTEAFF. The sequenced part of the CDR3 DNA is TGTGCCAGCAGCCCTCGACGGGACTTGAACACTGAA. V usage is TRBV7-6 and J usage is TRBJ1-1; a possible D gene is TRBD1 (5 bases). Read coverage stops 3 residues before the CDR3 terminus; the germline J gene supplies the remainder. Germline V lookup: CDR1 SGHVS, CDR2 FNYEAQ. The CDR3 has 15 amino acids. Trimming removed 5 bases from V and 0 bases from J, with 13 bases in between.

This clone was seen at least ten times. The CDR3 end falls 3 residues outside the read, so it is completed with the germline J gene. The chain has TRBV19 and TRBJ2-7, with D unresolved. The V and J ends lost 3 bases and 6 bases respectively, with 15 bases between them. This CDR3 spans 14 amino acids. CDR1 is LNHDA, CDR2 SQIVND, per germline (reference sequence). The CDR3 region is CASSIQFAAPEQYF. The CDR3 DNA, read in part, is TGTGCCAGTAGTATTCAATTCGCGGCTCCCGAG.

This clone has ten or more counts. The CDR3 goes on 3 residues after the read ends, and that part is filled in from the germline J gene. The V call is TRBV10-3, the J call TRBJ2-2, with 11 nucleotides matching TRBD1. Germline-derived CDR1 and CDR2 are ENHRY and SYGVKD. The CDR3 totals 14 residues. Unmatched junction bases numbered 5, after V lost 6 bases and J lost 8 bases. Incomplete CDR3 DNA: TGTGCCATCAGCGGGACAGGGGGGTCTGGGGAG. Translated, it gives CAISGTGGSGE. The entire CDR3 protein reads CAISGTGGSGELFF.

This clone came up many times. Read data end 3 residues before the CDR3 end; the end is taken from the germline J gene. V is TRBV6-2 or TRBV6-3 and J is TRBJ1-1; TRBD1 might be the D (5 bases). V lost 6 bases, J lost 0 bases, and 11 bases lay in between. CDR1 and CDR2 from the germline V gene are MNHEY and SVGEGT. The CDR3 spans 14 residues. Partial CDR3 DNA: TGTGCCAGCAGCCCCGGGGGGGTGAACACTGAA. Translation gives CASSPGGVNTE. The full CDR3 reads CASSPGGVNTEAFF.

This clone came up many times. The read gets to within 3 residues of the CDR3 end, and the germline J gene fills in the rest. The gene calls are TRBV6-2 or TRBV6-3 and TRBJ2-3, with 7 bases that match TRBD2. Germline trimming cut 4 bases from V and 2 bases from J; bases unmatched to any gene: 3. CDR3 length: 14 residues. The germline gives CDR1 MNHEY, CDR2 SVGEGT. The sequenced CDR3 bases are TGTGCCAGCAGTTCCAGCGGGGCCACAGATACG. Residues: CASSSSGATDT. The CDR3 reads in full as CASSSSGATDTQYF.

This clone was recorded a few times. The CDR3 DNA, read in part, is TGTGCCAGCAGCCGCGGGACTCAGCCACCC. Protein product: CASSRGTQPP. The CDR3, in full, reads CASSRGTQPPLHF. The gene calls are TRBV7-9 and TRBJ1-6; tentative D call: TRBD1 (5 bases). The read terminates 3 residues before the CDR3 end, so the remaining end is supplied by the germline J gene. Trimming pared 5 bases from V and 11 bases from J, leaving 13 bases between. CDR1 and CDR2 (germline): SEHNR, FQNEAQ (reference sequence). The CDR3 covers 13 residues.

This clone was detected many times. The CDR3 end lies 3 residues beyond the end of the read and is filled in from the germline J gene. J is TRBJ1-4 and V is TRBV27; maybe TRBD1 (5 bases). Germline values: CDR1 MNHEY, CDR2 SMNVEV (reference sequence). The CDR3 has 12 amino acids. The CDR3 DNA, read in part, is TGTGCCAGCAGCTTCGGGGGGGGGAAA. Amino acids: CASSFGGGK. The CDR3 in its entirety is CASSFGGGKLFF. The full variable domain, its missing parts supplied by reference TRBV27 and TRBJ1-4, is EAQVTQNPRYLITVTGKKLTVTCSQNMNHEYMSWYRQDPGLGLRQIYYSMNVEVTDKGDVPEGYKVSRKEKRNFPLILESPSPNQTSLYFCASSFGGGKLFFGSGTQLSVL.

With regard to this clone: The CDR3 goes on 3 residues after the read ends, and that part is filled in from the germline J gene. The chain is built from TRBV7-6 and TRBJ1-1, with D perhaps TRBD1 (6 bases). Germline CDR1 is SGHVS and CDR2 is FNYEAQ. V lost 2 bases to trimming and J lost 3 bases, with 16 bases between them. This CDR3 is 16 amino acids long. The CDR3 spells CASSLRVPGADTEAFF. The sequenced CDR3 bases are TGTGCCAGCAGCTTACGAGTCCCAGGGGCGGACACTGAA.

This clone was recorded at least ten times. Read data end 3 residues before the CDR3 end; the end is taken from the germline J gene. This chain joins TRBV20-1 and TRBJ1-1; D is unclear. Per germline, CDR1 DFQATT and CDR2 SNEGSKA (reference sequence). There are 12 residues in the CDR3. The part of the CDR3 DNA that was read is TGCAGTGCTAGAGATAGGGCAGGAGGG. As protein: CSARDRAGG. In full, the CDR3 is CSARDRAGGAFF.

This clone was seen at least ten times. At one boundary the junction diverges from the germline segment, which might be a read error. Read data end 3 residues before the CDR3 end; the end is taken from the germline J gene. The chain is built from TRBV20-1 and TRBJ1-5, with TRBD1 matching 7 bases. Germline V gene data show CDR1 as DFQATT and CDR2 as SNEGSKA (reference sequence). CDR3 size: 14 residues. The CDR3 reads CSVRPGTVNQPQHF. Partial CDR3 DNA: TGCAGTGTTAGACCCGGGACAGTAAATCAGCCC.

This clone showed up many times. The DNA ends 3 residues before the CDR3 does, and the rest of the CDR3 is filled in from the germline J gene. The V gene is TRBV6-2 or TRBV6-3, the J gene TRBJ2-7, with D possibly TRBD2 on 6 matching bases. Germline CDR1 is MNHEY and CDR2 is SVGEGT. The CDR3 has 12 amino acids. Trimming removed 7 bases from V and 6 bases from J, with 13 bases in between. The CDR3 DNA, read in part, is TGTGCCAGCACCAGGCGGGATTTCGAG. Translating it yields CASTRRDFE. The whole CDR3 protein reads CASTRRDFEQYF.

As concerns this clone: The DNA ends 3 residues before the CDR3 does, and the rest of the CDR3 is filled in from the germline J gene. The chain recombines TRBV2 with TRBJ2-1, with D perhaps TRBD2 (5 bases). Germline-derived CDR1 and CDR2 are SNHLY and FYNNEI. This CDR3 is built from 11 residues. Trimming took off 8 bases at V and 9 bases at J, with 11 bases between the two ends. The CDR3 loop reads CASPTGVEQFF. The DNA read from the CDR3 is TGTGCCAGCCCGACCGGGGTTGAG. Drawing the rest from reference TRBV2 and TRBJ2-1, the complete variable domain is EPEVTQTPSHQVTQMGQEVILRCVPISNHLYFYWYRQILGQKVEFLVSFYNNEISEKSEIFDDQFSVERPDGSNFTLKIRSTKLEDSAMYFCASPTGVEQFFGPGTRLTVL.

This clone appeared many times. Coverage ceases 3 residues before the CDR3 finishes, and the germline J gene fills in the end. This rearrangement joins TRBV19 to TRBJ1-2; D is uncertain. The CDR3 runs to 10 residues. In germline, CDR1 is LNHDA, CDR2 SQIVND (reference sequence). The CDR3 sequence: CASKGWGYTF. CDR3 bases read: TGTGCCAGTAAGGGTTGGGGC.

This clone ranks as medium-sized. The CDR3 reads CASSLRGQAHNEQFF. The part of the CDR3 DNA that was read is TGTGCCAGCAGCTTGAGGGGGCAGGCACACAATGAG. The rearrangement uses TRBV5-5 and TRBJ2-1, with 7 bases aligning to TRBD1. Read data end 3 residues before the CDR3 end; the end is taken from the germline J gene. The CDR3 runs 15 residues. Trimming took 1 base from V and 5 from J; bases not matched to a gene: 6. CDR1 and CDR2 from the germline V gene are SGHKS and YYEKEE (reference sequence).

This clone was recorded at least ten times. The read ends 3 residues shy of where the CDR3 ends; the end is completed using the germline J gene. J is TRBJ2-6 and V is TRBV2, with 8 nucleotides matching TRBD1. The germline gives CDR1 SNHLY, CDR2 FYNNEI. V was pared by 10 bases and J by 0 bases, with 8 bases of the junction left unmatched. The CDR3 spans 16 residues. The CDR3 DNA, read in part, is TGTGCCACTGCGACAGGGGCTTTCTCTGGGGCCAACGTC. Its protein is CATATGAFSGANV. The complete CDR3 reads CATATGAFSGANVLTF.

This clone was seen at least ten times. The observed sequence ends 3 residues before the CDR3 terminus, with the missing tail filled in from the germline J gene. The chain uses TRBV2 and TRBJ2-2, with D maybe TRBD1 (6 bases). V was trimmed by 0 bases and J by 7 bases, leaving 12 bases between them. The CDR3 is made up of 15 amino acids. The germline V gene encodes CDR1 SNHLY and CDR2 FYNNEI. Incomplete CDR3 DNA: TGTGCCAGCAGTGAAGCGCCAGGGGAGAGCGGGGAG. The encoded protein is CASSEAPGESGE. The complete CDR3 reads CASSEAPGESGELFF.